Detailed here is one T cell receptor (beta chain). The data were taken from a study of blood T cell repertoires in COVID-19. In the original workflow: Reference gene primer amplification gave nucleated cell count estimates. Produced via immunoSEQ multiplex PCR; TCRdb's table is partial and in-frame only. The V and J calls and clone size come from that table; D and trimming were worked out from the DNA. Found here are hundreds of thousands of clones, 86% of them singletons; the top ten hold around 4%. Germline CDR1 and CDR2: LGHDT and YNNKEL (reference sequence). V shed 4 bases, J shed 4 bases, and the junction held 9 bases outside the gene matches. The CDR3 runs 17 residues.

Sequences were obtained from PBMCs or T cells enriched from blood (not recorded which). The gene calls are TRBV3-1 (or the pseudogene TRBV3-2) and TRBJ1-4, with 10 bases aligning to TRBD1. The TCR sequence derives from a young woman who had been exposed to COVID-19. CDR3 protein: CASSRTRQGASNEKLFF. CDR3 coding DNA: TGTGCCAGCAGCCGTACACGACAGGGGGCAAGTAATGAAAAACTGTTTTTT.